A selection of T cell receptor beta chains follows, all from one sample in a study of shared clonotypes between healthy human individuals. Here immunoSEQ multiplex PCR was the method, and the copy in TCRdb shows in-frame clones only, minus some. The table shows some 2,000,000 clones, with roughly 95% occurring only once. Sequenced sample: naive CD4+ T cells sorted from blood. The receptors were sampled from a man younger than 35 in good health. Each CDR3 is given with its conserved first and last residue. A D gene is named only where the DNA matches it firmly. Expanded clones get a size class; other rows say once, few or many, or leave the size out.

d_call clone_size j_call v_call cdr3_aa cdr3_nt
. . TRBJ1-5 TRBV7-9 CASSPLTGSNQPQHF TGTGCCAGCAGCCCCTTGACAGGTAGCAATCAGCCCCAGCATTTT
. once TRBJ1-3 TRBV5-1 CASSSWGNTIYF TGCGCCAGCAGCTCCTGGGGAAACACCATATATTTT
. . TRBJ1-2 TRBV27 CASSPIGPYGYTF TGTGCCAGCTCTCCTATTGGACCGTATGGCTACACCTTC
. . TRBJ2-7 TRBV5-1 CASSLAVGVHEQYF TGCGCCAGCAGCTTGGCGGTAGGGGTCCACGAGCAGTACTTC
TRBD2 . TRBJ2-1 TRBV5-6 CASSLAWRGTSYNEQFF TGTGCCAGCAGCTTGGCCTGGCGGGGGACCTCCTACAATGAGCAGTTCTTC
. once TRBJ1-5 TRBV6-5 CASRATGNNQPQHF TGTGCCAGCCGTGCAACGGGGAACAATCAGCCCCAGCATTTT
. . TRBJ1-1 TRBV18 CASSPTQVMNTEAFF TGTGCCAGCTCACCAACGCAAGTCATGAACACTGAAGCTTTCTTT
TRBD1 . TRBJ2-7 TRBV28 CASRGPGQGAYEQYF TGTGCCAGCAGAGGGCCGGGACAGGGGGCTTACGAGCAGTACTTC
TRBD1 once TRBJ1-5 TRBV6-1 CASSEWQGGVGQHF TGTGCCAGCAGTGAATGGCAGGGGGGTGTTGGCCAGCATTTT
. . TRBJ1-3 TRBV30 CAWSSGVGNTIYF TGTGCCTGGAGTAGCGGGGTGGGAAACACCATATATTTT
. once TRBJ1-2 TRBV5-8 CASSLSQSANYGYTF TGTGCCAGCAGCTTGTCCCAGTCGGCCAACTATGGCTACACCTTC
. . TRBJ1-2 TRBV4-3 CASSQDTGWRVDYGYTF TGCGCCAGCAGCCAGGATACAGGGTGGCGGGTCGACTATGGCTACACCTTC
. . TRBJ1-3 TRBV10-3 CAISESPSSGNTIYF TGTGCCATCAGTGAGAGCCCGAGCTCTGGAAACACCATATATTTT
TRBD2 . TRBJ2-7 TRBV30 CAWSLLAGFSYEQYF TGTGCCTGGAGCCTACTAGCGGGCTTCTCCTACGAGCAGTACTTC
TRBD1 . TRBJ1-5 TRBV2 CASRNTGTGQSQPQHF TGTGCCAGCAGAAATACCGGGACAGGGCAGAGTCAGCCCCAGCATTTT
TRBD1 . TRBJ2-7 TRBV7-6 CASSSRGDRGAEQYF TGTGCCAGCAGCAGCAGAGGGGACAGGGGGGCCGAGCAGTACTTC
. . TRBJ2-5 TRBV12-5 CASGSQGVETQYF TGTGCTAGTGGTTCTCAGGGTGTGGAGACCCAGTACTTC
. . TRBJ2-7 TRBV30 CAWSLAYPYEQYF TGTGCCTGGAGTCTTGCGTATCCCTACGAGCAGTACTTC
. . TRBJ1-5 TRBV4-1 CASSQAQGNQPQHF TGCGCCAGCAGCCAAGCACAGGGCAATCAGCCCCAGCATTTT
TRBD2 . TRBJ2-5 TRBV7-2 CASSLVGTSGSQETQYF TGTGCCAGCAGCTTAGTTGGGACTAGCGGGAGTCAGGAGACCCAGTACTTC
. . TRBJ1-1 TRBV7-2 CASRITPRVEAFF TGTGCCAGCAGGATCACCCCCAGGGTAGAAGCTTTCTTT
. . TRBJ1-5 TRBV6-5 CASSSGLNQPQHF TGTGCCAGCAGTAGTGGTTTAAATCAGCCCCAGCATTTT
. . TRBJ2-7 TRBV10-2 CASMGGSYEQYF TGCGCCAGCATGGGGGGCTCCTACGAGCAGTACTTC
. . TRBJ2-7 TRBV7-9 CASSPSLLTYEQYF TGTGCCAGCAGCCCTAGCTTGCTTACCTACGAGCAGTACTTC
. . TRBJ1-4 TRBV19 CASSIWGDLEKLFF TGTGCCAGTAGTATTTGGGGGGATCTTGAAAAACTGTTTTTT
TRBD2 . TRBJ2-7 TRBV2 CASRAGTSGFEQYF TGTGCCAGCAGGGCCGGGACTAGCGGTTTCGAGCAGTACTTC
TRBD1 . TRBJ2-7 TRBV5-1 CASSSSGGGEQYF TGCGCCAGCAGCTCTTCAGGGGGCGGCGAGCAGTACTTC
TRBD1 . TRBJ1-2 TRBV6-6 CASSYSGTAYGYTF TGTGCCAGCAGTTACTCCGGGACAGCCTATGGCTACACCTTC
. . TRBJ2-7 TRBV11-1 CASSLGNLYEQYF TGTGCCAGCAGCCTTGGCAACCTCTACGAGCAGTACTTC
. . TRBJ2-7 TRBV11-2 CASTTTAPYEQYF TGTGCCAGCACAACGACGGCGCCCTACGAGCAGTACTTC
TRBD2 . TRBJ2-1 TRBV7-2 CASSSGLAGSGQQFF TGTGCCAGCAGCTCGGGGCTAGCGGGGTCCGGACAGCAGTTCTTC
. . TRBJ1-1 TRBV9 CASSVGTDNTEAFF TGTGCCAGCAGCGTAGGGACGGACAACACTGAAGCTTTCTTT
TRBD1 . TRBJ2-6 TRBV7-3 CASSWTGVGANVLTF TGTGCCAGCAGCTGGACAGGGGTCGGGGCCAACGTCCTGACTTTC
. few TRBJ1-5 TRBV4-2 CASSRTGIGDQPQHF TGTGCCAGCAGCCGGACTGGTATTGGGGATCAGCCCCAGCATTTT
TRBD1 . TRBJ1-2 TRBV25-1 CASSDRGQGHFGYTF TGTGCCAGCAGTGACCGTGGACAGGGGCATTTTGGCTACACCTTC
. . TRBJ1-2 TRBV6-5 CASNPWQGDYGYTF TGTGCCAGCAATCCCTGGCAGGGCGACTATGGCTACACCTTC
. . TRBJ1-2 TRBV6-5 CASSFGTANYGYTF TGTGCCAGCAGTTTCGGCACGGCTAACTATGGCTACACCTTC
. . TRBJ2-4 TRBV5-1 CASSWGSDMAKNIQYF TGCGCCAGCAGCTGGGGAAGTGATATGGCCAAAAACATTCAGTACTTC
. . TRBJ2-1 TRBV5-4 CASTGGPLYNEQFF TGTGCCAGCACCGGAGGGCCCCTTTACAATGAGCAGTTCTTC
TRBD1 . TRBJ1-1 TRBV2 CARTAPGQGRTEAFF TGTGCCAGAACCGCCCCGGGACAGGGGAGGACTGAAGCTTTCTTT
. . TRBJ1-4 TRBV9 CASSAGQLAANEKLFF TGTGCCAGCAGCGCCGGACAGTTAGCGGCTAATGAAAAACTGTTTTTT
TRBD1 . TRBJ2-7 TRBV2 CASSKPGTAYEQYF TGTGCCAGCAGTAAACCCGGGACAGCCTACGAGCAGTACTTC
TRBD2 . TRBJ2-2 TRBV6-1 CASSETLAGALNTGELFF TGTGCCAGCAGTGAAACCCTAGCGGGGGCCCTGAACACCGGGGAGCTGTTTTTT
. . TRBJ2-5 TRBV2 CASSDRLPQETQYF TGTGCCAGCAGTGACAGACTCCCCCAAGAGACCCAGTACTTC
. . TRBJ2-1 TRBV18 CASSPDFSGGYNEQFF TGTGCCAGCTCACCCGACTTCTCCGGGGGATACAATGAGCAGTTCTTC
. once TRBJ2-7 TRBV2 CASSVQGSYEQYF TGTGCCAGCAGTGTTCAGGGGAGCTACGAGCAGTACTTC
. once TRBJ1-6 TRBV30 CAWSGRALSSPLHF TGTGCCTGGAGCGGAAGGGCGCTCAGTTCACCCCTCCACTTT
. few TRBJ2-7 TRBV11-3 CASSGGGRSYEQYF TGTGCCAGCAGCGGGGGAGGCCGCTCCTACGAGCAGTACTTC
. few TRBJ2-3 TRBV7-9 CASSPTTDTQYF TGTGCCAGCAGCCCGACCACAGATACGCAGTATTTT
. . TRBJ2-3 TRBV11-2 CASSLDGTVADTQYF TGTGCCAGCAGCTTAGATGGGACTGTCGCAGATACGCAGTATTTT
. few TRBJ1-5 TRBV5-1 CASSLEGGSNQPQHF TGCGCCAGCAGCTTGGAGGGGGGAAGCAATCAGCCCCAGCATTTT